This entry lists 24 T cell receptor beta chains sequenced from one sample in a study of cytomegalovirus exposure and HLA in healthy donors. Clones were read by immunoSEQ multiplex PCR, and TCRdb kept only the in-frame ones, dropping some. Of 190,000 or so clones detected, approximately 84% appear once; the ten largest clones hold roughly 2.8%. The specimen was PBMCs. These receptors were obtained from a woman in her late teens or twenties in good health and CMV-seropositive.

The V and J genes are TRBV6-5 and TRBJ1-5; no definite D call. The CDR3 is 11 residues long. Germline assignment: CDR1 MNHEY and CDR2 SVGAGI. Trimming removed 7 bases from V and 4 bases from J, with 5 bases in between. The chain's CDR3 is CASKENQPQHF. In nucleotides, the CDR3 is TGTGCCAGCAAAGAGAATCAGCCCCAGCATTTT.

J is TRBJ1-4 and V is TRBV5-6; TRBD1 aligns across 7 bases. V lost 2 bases and J lost 8; bases outside the gene matches: 6. From germline, CDR1 is SGHDT and CDR2 YYEEEE. The CDR3 spans 14 residues. DNA for the CDR3: TGTGCCAGCAGCTTTCAGGGGGTAAGAGAAAAACTGTTTTTT. Translating it yields CASSFQGVREKLFF.

The chain is built from TRBV29-1 and TRBJ2-7; D ambiguous. V lost 5 bases and J 0 bases, leaving 14 bases between the germline ends. CDR1 and CDR2 from the germline V gene are SQVTM and ANQGSEA. CDR3 length: 14 amino acids. The CDR3, as DNA: TGCAGCGTTCTTACGGGTAGAAGCTCCTACGAGCAGTACTTC. This encodes CSVLTGRSSYEQYF.

The chain uses TRBV6-6 and TRBJ1-3; no clear D gene. Germline V gene data show CDR1 as MNHNY and CDR2 as SVGAGI (reference sequence). The CDR3 contains 15 residues. V was shortened by 2 bases and J by 0 bases, with 8 bases between the two germline ends. CDR3 region: CASSYVVGSGNTIYF. The CDR3 DNA reads as TGTGCCAGCAGTTACGTAGTCGGCTCTGGAAACACCATATATTTT.

The gene calls are TRBV18 and TRBJ2-1, with 7 positions matching TRBD1. Germline CDR1 KGHSH, CDR2 LQKENI. The V segment lost 5 bases and the J segment 1 base; nucleotides outside the gene matches: 8. The CDR3 loop spans 16 amino acids. The CDR3 sequence is CASSELPGQSYNEQFF. CDR3 coding DNA: TGTGCCAGCTCAGAATTACCGGGACAGTCCTACAATGAGCAGTTCTTC.

This clone was picked up one time. The chain recombines TRBV7-9 with TRBJ1-5, with no clear D. The length of the CDR3 is 14 residues. CDR1 and CDR2 from the germline V gene are SEHNR and FQNEAQ (reference sequence). The V end was cut by 4 bases, the J end by 2 bases, with 9 bases between. CDR3 coding DNA: TGTGCCAGCAGCTCCGGGTTCGGCAATCAGCCCCAGCATTTT. It codes for CASSSGFGNQPQHF.

This clone has more than one count but fewer than ten. The chain recombines TRBV2 with TRBJ1-2; D is perhaps TRBD1 (5 bases). The CDR3 length is 14 residues. Trimming stripped 2 bases from V and 4 bases from J, with 11 bases between. Germline CDR1 SNHLY, CDR2 FYNNEI. CDR3 sequence: CASSESARVYGYTF. The CDR3 bases are TGTGCCAGCAGTGAATCGGCCAGGGTCTATGGCTACACCTTC.

The rearrangement joins TRBV27 to TRBJ1-5; 8 positions agree with TRBD1. J gave up 7 bases and V 5 bases, and 16 bases lay outside the gene matches. The CDR3 has 17 amino acids. Germline CDR1 is MNHEY and CDR2 is SMNVEV (reference sequence). The DNA for the CDR3 is TGTGCCAGCAGTCCCTTCCCGGACAGGGCGAAGAGACAGCCCCAGCATTTT. It yields the protein CASSPFPDRAKRQPQHF.

The rearrangement links TRBV5-6 to TRBJ2-2; a possible D gene is TRBD1 (5 bases). Trimming pared 1 base from V and 2 bases from J, leaving 9 bases between. The germline V gene encodes CDR1 SGHDT and CDR2 YYEEEE. This CDR3 is 15 amino acids long. CDR3 protein: CASSLTGPNTGELFF. CDR3 nucleotide sequence: TGTGCCAGCAGCTTGACAGGACCCAACACCGGGGAGCTGTTTTTT.

The chain joins TRBV11-2 to TRBJ2-2; D unresolved. The length of the CDR3 is 17 residues. Germline lookup yields CDR1 SGHAT and CDR2 FQNNGV. Trimming stripped 0 bases from V and 8 bases from J, with 19 bases between. Written as DNA, the CDR3 is TGTGCCAGCAGCTTAGATCCGGCGGCCGACTCGAGGGGGGAGCTGTTTTTT. As protein: CASSLDPAADSRGELFF.

The J gene is TRBJ2-5, the V gene TRBV11-3; D unresolved. Trimming took off 4 bases at V and 0 bases at J, with 3 bases between the two ends. This CDR3 has 12 amino acids. Germline assignment: CDR1 SGHNT and CDR2 YENEEA. As DNA, the CDR3 is TGTGCCAGCAGCTCAAACCAAGAGACCCAGTACTTC. It encodes CASSSNQETQYF. Full variable domain (missing parts from reference TRBV11-3 and TRBJ2-5): EAGVVQSPRYKIIEKKQPVAFWCNPISGHNTLYWYLQNLGQGPELLIRYENEEAVDDSQLPKDRFSAERLKGVDSTLKIQPAELGDSAVYLCASSSNQETQYFGPGTRLLVL.

The chain is built from TRBV11-1 and TRBJ1-1; TRBD1 might be the D (5 bases). CDR1 and CDR2 (germline): SGHAT, FQDESV (reference sequence). V shed 1 base and J shed 6 bases, with 12 bases lying between them. This CDR3 region has 14 residues. This CDR3 reads CASSLGGGLPEAFF. CDR3 DNA sequence: TGTGCCAGCAGCTTAGGGGGGGGTCTCCCTGAAGCTTTCTTT.

J is TRBJ2-1 and V is TRBV5-1; D is undetermined. Germline-derived CDR1 and CDR2 are SGHRS and YFSETQ. This CDR3 region has 12 residues. V lost 0 bases and J 10 bases, leaving 8 bases between the germline ends. CDR3 region: CASSLETEEQFF. The CDR3 DNA is TGCGCCAGCAGCTTGGAAACAGAGGAGCAGTTCTTC.

This clone was seen a handful of times. The chain is built from TRBV7-3 and TRBJ2-7, with 9 bases that match TRBD2. J gave up 5 bases and V 5 bases, and 7 bases lay outside the gene matches. Germline V gene data show CDR1 as SGHTA and CDR2 as FQGTGA. This CDR3 comprises 14 residues. CDR3 residues: CASSVSGGLDEQYF. The CDR3 nucleotides are TGTGCCAGCAGCGTTAGCGGGGGACTTGACGAGCAGTACTTC.

The CDR3 DNA reads TGTGCCACTTCAGGTTCTTGGGATTCACCCCTCCACTTT. Protein product: CATSGSWDSPLHF. V and J are TRBV2 and TRBJ1-6; D unclear. Germline CDR1 SNHLY, CDR2 FYNNEI. Trimming removed 10 bases at V and 8 bases at J, with 15 bases between. The CDR3 is 13 amino acids.

The V call is TRBV29-1, the J call TRBJ2-7, with D unclear. Germline V gene sequence: CDR1 SQVTM, CDR2 ANQGSEA. CDR3 length: 11 amino acids. V was cut by 3 bases and J by 1 base, with 4 bases left in between. DNA for the CDR3: TGCAGCGTTGACACTTCCTACGAGCAGTACTTC. Protein: CSVDTSYEQYF.

J is TRBJ1-2 and V is TRBV27; D is uncertain. The CDR3 runs 13 residues. V was trimmed by 6 bases and J by 1 base, leaving 9 bases between them. The germline V gene encodes CDR1 MNHEY and CDR2 SMNVEV (reference sequence). CDR3 residues: CASRGGDNYGYTF. CDR3 DNA: TGTGCCAGCAGAGGAGGAGATAACTATGGCTACACCTTC.

CDR3 protein: CASSSLKTGGAGLSNQPQHF. The CDR3, as DNA: TGTGCCAGCAGTTCCCTGAAGACAGGGGGCGCGGGTTTAAGCAATCAGCCCCAGCATTTT. The gene calls are TRBV27 and TRBJ1-5; TRBD1 agrees at 10 bases. In germline, CDR1 is MNHEY, CDR2 SMNVEV (reference sequence). The CDR3 is made up of 20 amino acids. V was clipped by 4 bases and J by 1 base; unmatched bases: 16.

Points on this clone: In the same sample, other DNA sequences code for this CDR3. The chain uses TRBV7-9 and TRBJ2-5; D not resolved. Germline CDR1 reads SEHNR; CDR2 reads FQNEAQ (reference sequence). CDR3 size: 11 residues. V lost 5 bases and J 1 base, leaving 2 bases between the germline ends. The CDR3 region is CASSLQETQYF. The CDR3 DNA is TGTGCCAGCAGCCTCCAAGAGACCCAGTACTTC.

V usage is TRBV11-1 and J usage is TRBJ1-2, with 9 bases lining up with TRBD1. The germline CDR1 and CDR2 sequences are SGHAT and FQDESV (reference sequence). CDR3 length equals 17 residues. V dropped 4 bases and J dropped 4; count of bases not matched to a gene: 13. CDR3 bases: TGTGCCAGCAGCTCCCCTCAAGGACAGGGGACTTTCTATGGCTACACCTTC. This codes for CASSSPQGQGTFYGYTF.

The rearrangement joins TRBV9 to TRBJ2-5; TRBD1 might be the D (6 bases). Germline CDR1 reads SGDLS; CDR2 reads YYNGEE. This CDR3 has 13 residues. V was cut by 4 bases and J by 0 bases, with 7 bases left in between. The CDR3 spells CASSRDNQETQYF. The CDR3 coding sequence is TGTGCCAGCAGCAGGGACAACCAAGAGACCCAGTACTTC.

This chain links TRBV19 with TRBJ1-1, with D tentatively TRBD1 (6 bases). Germline loops: CDR1 LNHDA, CDR2 SQIVND (reference sequence). The V end was cut by 5 bases, the J end by 3 bases, with 13 bases between. CDR3 length equals 14 residues. The CDR3 is CASSWTELYTEAFF. Here the CDR3 DNA reads TGTGCCAGTAGTTGGACAGAACTTTACACTGAAGCTTTCTTT.

The chain employs TRBV5-1 and TRBJ1-4, with no clear D. Per the germline V gene, CDR1 is SGHRS and CDR2 is YFSETQ. The CDR3 is 16 residues long. V was clipped by 0 bases and J by 0 bases, with 9 bases between them. The CDR3 bases are TGCGCCAGCAGCTTGGAACAGATTGCAACTAATGAAAAACTGTTTTTT. It is translated as CASSLEQIATNEKLFF.

The CDR3 region is CASSHPWTSGNYNEQFF. CDR3 DNA sequence: TGTGCCAGCAGCCACCCCTGGACTAGCGGGAACTACAATGAGCAGTTCTTC. The chain combines TRBV4-2 with TRBJ2-1, with TRBD2 identical over 12 bases. Germline assignment: CDR1 LGHNA and CDR2 YNFKEQ. The CDR3 is made up of 17 amino acids. V shed 3 bases and J 3 bases; nucleotides not matched to a gene: 6.